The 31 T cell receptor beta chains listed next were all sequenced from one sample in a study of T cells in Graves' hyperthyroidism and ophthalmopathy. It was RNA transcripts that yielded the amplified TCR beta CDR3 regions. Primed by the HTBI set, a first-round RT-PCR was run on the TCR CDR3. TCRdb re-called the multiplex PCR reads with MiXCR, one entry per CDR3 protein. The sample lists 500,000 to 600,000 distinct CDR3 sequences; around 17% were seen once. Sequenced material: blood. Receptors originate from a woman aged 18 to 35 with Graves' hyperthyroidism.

DNA for the CDR3: TGTGCCTGGAAAGTGAACACTGAAGCTTTCTTT. It codes for CAWKVNTEAFF. This chain links TRBV30 with TRBJ1-1; D remains unclear. V was pared by 4 bases and J by 0 bases, with 3 bases between. The CDR3 is 11 residues long. Germline V gene sequence: CDR1 GTSNPN, CDR2 SVGIG (reference sequence). The variable domain in full, completed from reference TRBV30 and TRBJ1-1, reads SQTIHQWPATLVQPVGSPLSLECTVEGTSNPNLYWYRQAAGRGLQLLFYSVGIGQISSEVPQNLSASRPQDRQFILSSKKLLLSDSGFYLCAWKVNTEAFFGQGTRLTVV.

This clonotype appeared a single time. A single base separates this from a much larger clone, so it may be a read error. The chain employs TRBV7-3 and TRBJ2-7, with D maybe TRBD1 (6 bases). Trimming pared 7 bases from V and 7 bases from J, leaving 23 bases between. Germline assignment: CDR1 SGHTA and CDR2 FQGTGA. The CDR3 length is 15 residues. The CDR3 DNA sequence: TGTGCCAGCACCATCCATCAGAGCCAGGGGAGAGAGCAGTACTTC. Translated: CASTIHQSQGREQYF.

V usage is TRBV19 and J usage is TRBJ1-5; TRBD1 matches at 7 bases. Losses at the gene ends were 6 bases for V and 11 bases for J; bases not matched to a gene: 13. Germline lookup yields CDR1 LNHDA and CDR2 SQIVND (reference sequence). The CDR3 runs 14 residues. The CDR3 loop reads CASREDRERGAQHF. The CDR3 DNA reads TGTGCCAGTAGAGAAGACAGGGAGAGGGGGGCCCAGCATTTT.

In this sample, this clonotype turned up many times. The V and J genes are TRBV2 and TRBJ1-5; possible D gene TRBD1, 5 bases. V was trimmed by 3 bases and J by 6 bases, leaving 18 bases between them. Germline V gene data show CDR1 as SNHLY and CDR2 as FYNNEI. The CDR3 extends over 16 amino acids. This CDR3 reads CASSDARAPGGQPQHF. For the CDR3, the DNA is TGTGCCAGCAGTGACGCTCGCGCGCCCGGGGGTCAGCCCCAGCATTTT.

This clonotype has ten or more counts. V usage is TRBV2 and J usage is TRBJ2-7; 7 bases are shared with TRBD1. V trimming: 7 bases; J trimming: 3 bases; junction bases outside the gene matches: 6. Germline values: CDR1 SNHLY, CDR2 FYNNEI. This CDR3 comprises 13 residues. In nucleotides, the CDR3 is TGTGCCAGCACGACAGGGTCGATCTACGAGCAGTACTTC. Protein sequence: CASTTGSIYEQYF.

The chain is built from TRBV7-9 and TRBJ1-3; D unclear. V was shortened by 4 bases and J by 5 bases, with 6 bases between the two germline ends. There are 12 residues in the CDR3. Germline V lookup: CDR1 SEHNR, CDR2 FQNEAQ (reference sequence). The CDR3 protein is CASSSSRNTIYF. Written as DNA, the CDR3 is TGTGCCAGCAGCTCCAGCCGAAACACCATATATTTT.

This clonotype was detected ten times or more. In nucleotides, the CDR3 is TGTGCCAGCAGCTTAAGTCCCTCCTATAATTCACCCCTCCACTTT. Translated, it gives CASSLSPSYNSPLHF. The chain uses TRBV7-9 and TRBJ1-6; D uncertain. The CDR3 has 15 amino acids. Per the germline V gene, CDR1 is SEHNR and CDR2 is FQNEAQ (reference sequence). Trimming cost V 2 bases and J 0 bases, with 5 bases left between them.

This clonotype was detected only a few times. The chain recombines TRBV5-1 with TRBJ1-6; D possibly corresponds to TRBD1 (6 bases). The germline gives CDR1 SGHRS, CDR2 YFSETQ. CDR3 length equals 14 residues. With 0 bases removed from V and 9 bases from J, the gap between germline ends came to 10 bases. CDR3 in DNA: TGCGCCAGCAGCTTGGTCGACAGGTCTTCACCCCTCCACTTT. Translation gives CASSLVDRSSPLHF.

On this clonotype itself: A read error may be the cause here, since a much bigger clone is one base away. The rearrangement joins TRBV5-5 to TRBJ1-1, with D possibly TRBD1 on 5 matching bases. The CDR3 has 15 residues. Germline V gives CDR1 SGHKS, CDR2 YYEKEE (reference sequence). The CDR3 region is CASSLGLGTNTEGFF. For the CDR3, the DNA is TGTGCCAGCAGCTTGGGGTTAGGGACCAACACTGAAGGTTTCTTT.

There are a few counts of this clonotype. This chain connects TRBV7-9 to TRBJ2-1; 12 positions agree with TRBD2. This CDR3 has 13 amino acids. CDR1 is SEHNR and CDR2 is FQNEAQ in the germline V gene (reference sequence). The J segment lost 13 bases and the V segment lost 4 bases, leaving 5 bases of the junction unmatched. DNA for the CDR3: TGTGCCAGCAGCTCGCGACTAGCGGGGGCCCAGTTCTTC. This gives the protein CASSSRLAGAQFF.

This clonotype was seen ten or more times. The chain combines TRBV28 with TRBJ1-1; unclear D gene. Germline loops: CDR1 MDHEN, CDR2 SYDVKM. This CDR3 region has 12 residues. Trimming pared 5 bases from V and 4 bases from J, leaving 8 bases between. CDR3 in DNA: TGTGCCAGCAGTCCGAGGCGCACTGAAGCTTTCTTT. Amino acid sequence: CASSPRRTEAFF. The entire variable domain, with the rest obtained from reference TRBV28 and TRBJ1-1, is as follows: DVKVTQSSRYLVKRTGEKVFLECVQDMDHENMFWYRQDPGLGLRLIYFSYDVKMKEKGDIPEGYSVSREKKERFSLILESASTNQTSMYLCASSPRRTEAFFGQGTRLTVV.

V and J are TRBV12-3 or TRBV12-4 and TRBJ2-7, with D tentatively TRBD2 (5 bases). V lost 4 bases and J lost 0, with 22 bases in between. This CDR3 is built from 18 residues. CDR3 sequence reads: CASSSSSGRASNSYEQYF. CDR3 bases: TGTGCCAGCAGTTCCTCGTCGGGAAGGGCCTCGAACTCCTACGAGCAGTACTTC.

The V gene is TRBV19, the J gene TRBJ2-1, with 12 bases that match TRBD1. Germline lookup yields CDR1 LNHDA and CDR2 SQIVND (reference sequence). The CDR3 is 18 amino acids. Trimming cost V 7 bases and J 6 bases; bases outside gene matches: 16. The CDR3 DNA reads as TGTGCCAGTAATCAAGTCCCGGGACAGGGGGCATCAGGCAATGAGCAGTTCTTC. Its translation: CASNQVPGQGASGNEQFF.

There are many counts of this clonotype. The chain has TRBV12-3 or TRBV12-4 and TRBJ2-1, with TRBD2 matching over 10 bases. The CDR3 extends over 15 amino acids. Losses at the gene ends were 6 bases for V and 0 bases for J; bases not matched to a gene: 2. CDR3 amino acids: CASRGLANSYNEQFF. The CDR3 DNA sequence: TGTGCCAGCAGGGGACTAGCGAACTCCTACAATGAGCAGTTCTTC.

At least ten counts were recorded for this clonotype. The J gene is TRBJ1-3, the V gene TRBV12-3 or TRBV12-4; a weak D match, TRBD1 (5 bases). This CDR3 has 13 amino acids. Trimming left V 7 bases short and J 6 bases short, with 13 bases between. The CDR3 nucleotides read TGTGCCAGCACCCGGGGGGAAGCAAACACCATATATTTT. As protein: CASTRGEANTIYF.

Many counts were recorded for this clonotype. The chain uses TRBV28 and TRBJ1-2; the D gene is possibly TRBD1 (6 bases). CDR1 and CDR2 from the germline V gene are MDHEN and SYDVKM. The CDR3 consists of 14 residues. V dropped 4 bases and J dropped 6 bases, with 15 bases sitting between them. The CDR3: CASSSTYTGHGYTF. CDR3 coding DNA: TGTGCCAGCAGTTCCACCTACACAGGGCATGGCTACACCTTC.

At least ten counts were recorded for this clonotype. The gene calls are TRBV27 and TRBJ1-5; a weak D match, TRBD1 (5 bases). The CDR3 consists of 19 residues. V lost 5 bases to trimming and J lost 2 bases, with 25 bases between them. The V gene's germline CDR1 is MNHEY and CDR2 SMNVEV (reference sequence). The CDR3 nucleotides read TGTGCCAGCAGTCTCTACGGACCGGGGCGGCCATGGGGCAATCAGCCCCAGCATTTT. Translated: CASSLYGPGRPWGNQPQHF.

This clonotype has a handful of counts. CDR3 in amino acids: CASSSTSAALTQYF. CDR3 nucleotide sequence: TGCGCCAGCAGCTCGACCTCTGCCGCCTTGACCCAGTACTTC. V and J are TRBV5-1 and TRBJ2-5; no clear D. Germline assignment: CDR1 SGHRS and CDR2 YFSETQ. This CDR3 region has 14 residues. The V and J ends lost 3 bases and 7 bases respectively, with 16 bases between them.

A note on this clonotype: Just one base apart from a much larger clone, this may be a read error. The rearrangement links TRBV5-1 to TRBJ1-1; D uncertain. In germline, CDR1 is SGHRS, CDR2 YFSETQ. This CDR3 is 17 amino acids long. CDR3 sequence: CASSNSYRSKMNTKAFF. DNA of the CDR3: TGCGCCAGCAGCAATAGTTACAGATCAAAGATGAACACTAAAGCTTTCTTT. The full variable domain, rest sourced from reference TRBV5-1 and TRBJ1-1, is KAGVTQTPRYLIKTRGQQVTLSCSPISGHRSVSWYQQTPGQGLQFLFEYFSETQRNKGNFPGRFSGRQFSNSRSEMNVSTLELGDSALYLCASSNSYRSKMNTKAFFGQGTRLTVV.

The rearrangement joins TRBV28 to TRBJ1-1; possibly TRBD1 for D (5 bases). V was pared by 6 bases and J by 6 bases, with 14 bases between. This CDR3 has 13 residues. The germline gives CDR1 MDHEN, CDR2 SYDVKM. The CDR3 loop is CASSQLLGAEAFF. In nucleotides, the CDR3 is TGTGCCAGCAGCCAATTATTGGGGGCTGAAGCTTTCTTT.

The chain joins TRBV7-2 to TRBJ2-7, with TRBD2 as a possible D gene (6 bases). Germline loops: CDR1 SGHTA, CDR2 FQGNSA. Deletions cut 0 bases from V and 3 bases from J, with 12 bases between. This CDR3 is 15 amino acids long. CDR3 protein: CASSLAGGRIYEQYF. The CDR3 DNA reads TGTGCCAGCAGCTTAGCGGGAGGCCGGATCTACGAGCAGTACTTC.

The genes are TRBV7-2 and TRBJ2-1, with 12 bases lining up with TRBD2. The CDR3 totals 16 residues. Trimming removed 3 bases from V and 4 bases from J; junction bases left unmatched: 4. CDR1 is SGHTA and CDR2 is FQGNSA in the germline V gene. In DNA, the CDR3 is TGTGCCAGCAGCTTGACTAGCGGGGGCCATTACAATGAGCAGTTCTTC. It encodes CASSLTSGGHYNEQFF.

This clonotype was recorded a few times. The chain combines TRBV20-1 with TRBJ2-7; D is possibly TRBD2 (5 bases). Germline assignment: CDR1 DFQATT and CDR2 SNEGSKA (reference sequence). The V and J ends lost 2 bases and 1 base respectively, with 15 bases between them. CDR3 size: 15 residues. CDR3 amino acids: CSARRASSSSYEQYF. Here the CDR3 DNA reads TGCAGTGCTAGAAGGGCCTCTAGCTCTTCCTACGAGCAGTACTTC.

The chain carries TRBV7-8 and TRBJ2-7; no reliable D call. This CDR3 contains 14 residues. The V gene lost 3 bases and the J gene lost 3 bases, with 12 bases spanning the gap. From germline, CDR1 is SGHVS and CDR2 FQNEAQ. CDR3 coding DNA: TGTGCCAGCAGCTTTTCACCCCAAGTCTACGAGCAGTACTTC. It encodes CASSFSPQVYEQYF.

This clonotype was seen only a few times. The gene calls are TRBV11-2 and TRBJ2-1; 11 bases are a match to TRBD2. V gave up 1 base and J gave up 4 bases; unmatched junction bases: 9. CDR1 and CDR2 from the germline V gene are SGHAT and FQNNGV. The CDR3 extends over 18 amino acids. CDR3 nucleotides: TGTGCCAGCAGCTTAGTCCGCCGACTAGCGGGACCTTACAATGAGCAGTTCTTC. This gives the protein CASSLVRRLAGPYNEQFF.

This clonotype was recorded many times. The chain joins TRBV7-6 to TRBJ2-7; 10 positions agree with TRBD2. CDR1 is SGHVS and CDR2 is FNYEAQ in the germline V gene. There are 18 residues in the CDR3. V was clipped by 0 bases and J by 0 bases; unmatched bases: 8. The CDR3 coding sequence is TGTGCCAGCAGCTTAGCGCAGGCTAGCGGGGGTAGCTCCTACGAGCAGTACTTC. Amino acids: CASSLAQASGGSSYEQYF. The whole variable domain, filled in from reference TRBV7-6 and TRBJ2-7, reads GAGVSQSPRYKVTKRGQDVALRCDPISGHVSLYWYRQALGQGPEFLTYFNYEAQQDKSGLPNDRFSAERPEGSISTLTIQRTEQRDSAMYRCASSLAQASGGSSYEQYFGPGTRLTVT.

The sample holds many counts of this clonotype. The CDR3 DNA reads TGTGCCAGCAGTGATGATTGGGGGAACACTGAAGCTTTCTTT. It translates to CASSDDWGNTEAFF. The rearrangement links TRBV12-3 or TRBV12-4 to TRBJ1-1; no reliable D call. The CDR3 extends over 14 amino acids. V lost 5 bases and J lost 1, with 11 bases in between.

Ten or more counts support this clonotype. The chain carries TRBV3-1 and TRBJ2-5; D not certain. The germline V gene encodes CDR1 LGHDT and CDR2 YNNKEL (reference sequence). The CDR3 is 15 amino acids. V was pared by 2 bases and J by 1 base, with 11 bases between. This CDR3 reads CASSQWAAFQETQYF. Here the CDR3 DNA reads TGTGCCAGCAGCCAATGGGCGGCGTTCCAAGAGACCCAGTACTTC.

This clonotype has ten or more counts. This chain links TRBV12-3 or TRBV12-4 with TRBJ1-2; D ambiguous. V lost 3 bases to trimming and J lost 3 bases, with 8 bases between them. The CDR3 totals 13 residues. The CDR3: CASSFRAHYGYTF. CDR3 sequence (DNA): TGTGCCAGCAGTTTCAGAGCCCACTATGGCTACACCTTC.

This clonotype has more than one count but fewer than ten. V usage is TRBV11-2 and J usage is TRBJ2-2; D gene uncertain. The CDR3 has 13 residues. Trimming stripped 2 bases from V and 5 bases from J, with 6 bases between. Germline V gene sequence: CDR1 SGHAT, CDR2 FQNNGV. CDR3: CASSLLRTGELFF. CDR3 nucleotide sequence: TGTGCCAGCAGCTTATTAAGGACCGGGGAGCTGTTTTTT.

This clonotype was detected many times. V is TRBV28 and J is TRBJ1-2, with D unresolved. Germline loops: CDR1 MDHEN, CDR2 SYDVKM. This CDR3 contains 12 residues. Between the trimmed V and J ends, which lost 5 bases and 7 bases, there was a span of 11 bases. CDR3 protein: CASSRRLAGYTF. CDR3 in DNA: TGTGCCAGCAGTCGACGCCTCGCTGGCTACACCTTC.